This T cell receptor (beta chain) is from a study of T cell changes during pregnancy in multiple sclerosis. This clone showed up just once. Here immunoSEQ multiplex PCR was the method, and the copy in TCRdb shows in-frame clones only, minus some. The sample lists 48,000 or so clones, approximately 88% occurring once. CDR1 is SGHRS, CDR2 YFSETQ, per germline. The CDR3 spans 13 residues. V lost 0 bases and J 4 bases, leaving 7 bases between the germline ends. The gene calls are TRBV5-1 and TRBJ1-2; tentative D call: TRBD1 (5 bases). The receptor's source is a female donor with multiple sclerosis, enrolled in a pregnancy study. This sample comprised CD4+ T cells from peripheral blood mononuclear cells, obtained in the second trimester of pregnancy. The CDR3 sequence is CASSLGGGYGYTF. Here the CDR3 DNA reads TGCGCCAGCAGCTTGGGGGGGGGCTATGGCTACACCTTC.